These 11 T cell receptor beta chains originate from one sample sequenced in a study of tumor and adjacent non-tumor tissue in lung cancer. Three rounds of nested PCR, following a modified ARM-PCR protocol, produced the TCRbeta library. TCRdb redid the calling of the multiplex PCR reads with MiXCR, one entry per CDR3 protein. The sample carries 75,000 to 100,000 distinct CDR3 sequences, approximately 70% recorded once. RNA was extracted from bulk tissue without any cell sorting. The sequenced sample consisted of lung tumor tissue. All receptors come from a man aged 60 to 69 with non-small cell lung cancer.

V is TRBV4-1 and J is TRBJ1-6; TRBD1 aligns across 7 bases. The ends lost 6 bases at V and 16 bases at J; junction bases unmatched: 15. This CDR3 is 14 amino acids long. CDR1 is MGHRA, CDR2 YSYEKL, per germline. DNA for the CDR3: TGCGCCAGCAGTCCCGGGACAGCCTCAGAAGGTCTCCACTTT. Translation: CASSPGTASEGLHF.

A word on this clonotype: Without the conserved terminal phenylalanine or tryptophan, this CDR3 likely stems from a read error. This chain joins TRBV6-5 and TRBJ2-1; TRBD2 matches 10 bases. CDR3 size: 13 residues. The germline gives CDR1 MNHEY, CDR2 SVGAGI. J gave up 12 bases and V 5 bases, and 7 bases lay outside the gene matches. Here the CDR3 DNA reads TGTGCCAGCAGTGGGACAGCGGGGGGGTTGCAGTTCTTA. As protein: CASSGTAGGLQFL.

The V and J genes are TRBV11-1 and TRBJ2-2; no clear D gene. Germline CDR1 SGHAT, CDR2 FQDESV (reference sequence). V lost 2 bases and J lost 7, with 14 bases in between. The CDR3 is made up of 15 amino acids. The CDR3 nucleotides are TGTGCCAGCAGCTTATCAGGCTGGGGTGTCGGGGAGCTGTTTTTT. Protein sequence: CASSLSGWGVGELFF.

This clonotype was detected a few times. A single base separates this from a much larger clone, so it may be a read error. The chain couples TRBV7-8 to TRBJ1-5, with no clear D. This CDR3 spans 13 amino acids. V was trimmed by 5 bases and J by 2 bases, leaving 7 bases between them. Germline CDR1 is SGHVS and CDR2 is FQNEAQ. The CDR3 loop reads CASSIERNQPQHF. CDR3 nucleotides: TGTGCCAGCAGCATCGAACGCAATCAGCCCCAGCATTTT.

CDR3 sequence reads: CASSLGAGAAETQYF. DNA of the CDR3: TGTGCCAGCAGCTTAGGGGCAGGAGCTGCAGAGACCCAGTACTTC. The chain links TRBV7-9 to TRBJ2-5; D is uncertain. The V end lost 1 base, the J end lost 4 bases, and 13 bases lay between the germline ends. The CDR3 has 15 residues. Germline CDR1 and CDR2: SEHNR and FQNEAQ (reference sequence).

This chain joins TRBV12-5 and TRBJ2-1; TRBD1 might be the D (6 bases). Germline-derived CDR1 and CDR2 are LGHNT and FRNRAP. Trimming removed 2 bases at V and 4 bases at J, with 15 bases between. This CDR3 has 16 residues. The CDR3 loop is CASGLPRGGLYNEQFF. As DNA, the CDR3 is TGTGCTAGTGGTTTGCCCAGAGGGGGTTTATACAATGAGCAGTTCTTC.

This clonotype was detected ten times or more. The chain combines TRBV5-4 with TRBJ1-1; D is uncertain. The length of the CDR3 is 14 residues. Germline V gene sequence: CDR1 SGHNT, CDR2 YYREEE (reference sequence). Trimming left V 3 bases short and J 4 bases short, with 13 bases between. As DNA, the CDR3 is TGTGCCAGCAGCTCTAGGCCCCTCGCCACTGAAGCTTTCTTT. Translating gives CASSSRPLATEAFF.

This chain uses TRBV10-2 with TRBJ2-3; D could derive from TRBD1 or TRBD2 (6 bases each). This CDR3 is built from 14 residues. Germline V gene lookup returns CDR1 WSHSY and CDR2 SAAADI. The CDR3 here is CVSRLTGATDTQYF. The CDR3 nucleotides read TGCGTCAGTCGATTAACGGGGGCCACAGATACGCAGTATTTT.

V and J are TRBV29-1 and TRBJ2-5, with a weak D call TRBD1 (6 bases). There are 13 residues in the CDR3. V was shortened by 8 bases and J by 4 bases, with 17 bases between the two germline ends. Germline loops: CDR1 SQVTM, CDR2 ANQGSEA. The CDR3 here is CSTQGRGTETQYF. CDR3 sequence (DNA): TGCAGCACTCAGGGAAGGGGGACAGAGACCCAGTACTTC.

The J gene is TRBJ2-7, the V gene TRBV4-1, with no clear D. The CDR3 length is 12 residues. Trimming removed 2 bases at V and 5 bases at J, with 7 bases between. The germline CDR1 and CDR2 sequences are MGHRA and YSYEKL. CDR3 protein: CASSQSLHEQYF. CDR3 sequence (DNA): TGCGCCAGCAGCCAATCCTTACACGAGCAGTACTTC.

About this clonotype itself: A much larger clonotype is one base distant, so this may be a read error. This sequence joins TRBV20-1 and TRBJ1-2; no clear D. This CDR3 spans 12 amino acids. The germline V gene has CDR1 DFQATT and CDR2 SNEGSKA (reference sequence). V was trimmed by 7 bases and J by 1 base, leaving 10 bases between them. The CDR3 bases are TGCAGTGTTACTGACAATAACTATGGCTACACCTTC. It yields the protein CSVTDNNYGYTF.